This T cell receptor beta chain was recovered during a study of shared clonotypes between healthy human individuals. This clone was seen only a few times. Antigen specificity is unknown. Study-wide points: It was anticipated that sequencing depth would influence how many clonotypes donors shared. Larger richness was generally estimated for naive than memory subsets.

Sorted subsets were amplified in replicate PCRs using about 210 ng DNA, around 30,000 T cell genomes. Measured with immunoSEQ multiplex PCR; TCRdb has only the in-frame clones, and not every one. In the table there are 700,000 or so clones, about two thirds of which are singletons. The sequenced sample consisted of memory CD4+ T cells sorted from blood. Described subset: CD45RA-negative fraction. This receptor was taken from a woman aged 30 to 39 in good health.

The CDR3 sequence: CATSLGSRNTGELFF. In nucleotides, the CDR3 is TGTGCCACCTCTCTAGGGTCTAGGAACACCGGGGAGCTGTTTTTT. The V gene is TRBV15, the J gene TRBJ2-2, with D unclear. There are 15 residues in the CDR3. The germline CDR1 and CDR2 sequences are LNHNV and YYDKDF (reference sequence). V shed 8 bases and J shed 1 base, with 14 bases lying between them. The full variable domain, with the rest looked up from reference TRBV15 and TRBJ2-2, is DAMVIQNPRYQVTQFGKPVTLSCSQTLNHNVMYWYQQKSSQAPKLLFHYYDKDFNNEADTPDNFQSRRPNTSFCFLDIRSPGLGDTAMYLCATSLGSRNTGELFFGEGSRLTVL.